These 8 T cell receptor beta chains were sequenced from one sample in a study of T cells in Graves' hyperthyroidism and ophthalmopathy (dated by TCRdb to between 2017 and 2020). The library was made by multiplex PCR. TCRdb shows the sequencer as Illumina HiSeq 2000. The TCR beta CDR3 regions were amplified from RNA transcripts. The first round of RT-PCR for the TCR CDR3 was performed with the HTBI primer set and the Qiagen OneStep RT-PCR kit. TCRdb reprocessing: public reads trimmed at Q25 with fastp, clones called with MiXCR, in-frame beta chains kept. Rows are combined by CDR3 protein, so each entry shows the most common genes and DNA. For this sample there are around 380,000 distinct CDR3 sequences; 13% appear just once. The ten top clones hold about a fifth of the sample. Specimen: blood. The receptors here all came from a young man with Graves' hyperthyroidism that later progressed to Graves' ophthalmopathy.

This clonotype has ten or more counts. The J gene is TRBJ2-7, the V gene TRBV10-3; TRBD2 aligns across 10 bases. The length of the CDR3 is 14 residues. V was pared by 6 bases and J by 5 bases, with 7 bases of the junction left unmatched. Germline loops: CDR1 ENHRY, CDR2 SYGVKD. The CDR3 spells CAIRPSGGGDEQYF. CDR3 DNA sequence: TGTGCCATCAGGCCTAGCGGGGGCGGCGACGAGCAGTACTTC.

This clonotype was observed at least ten times. The chain carries TRBV20-1 and TRBJ1-5, with TRBD1 as a possible D gene (5 bases). Germline assignment: CDR1 DFQATT and CDR2 SNEGSKA (reference sequence). V was clipped by 6 bases and J by 7 bases, with 16 bases between them. The CDR3 has 13 residues. CDR3 in amino acids: CSATLGGRQPQHF. The CDR3 DNA reads as TGCAGTGCAACCCTTGGGGGGAGGCAGCCCCAGCATTTT.

The sample holds many counts of this clonotype. This rearrangement joins TRBV24-1 to TRBJ2-2; D unclear. Between the trimmed V and J ends, which lost 1 base and 5 bases, there was a span of 10 bases. This CDR3 has 15 residues. The germline V gene has CDR1 KGHDR and CDR2 SFDVKD. CDR3: CATSDFPAETGELFF. In nucleotides, the CDR3 is TGTGCCACCAGTGATTTCCCGGCTGAGACCGGGGAGCTGTTTTTT.

This clonotype was seen more than once but under ten times. The rearrangement links TRBV6-5 to TRBJ2-5; D not resolved. V dropped 0 bases and J dropped 5 bases, with 10 bases sitting between them. This CDR3 is 14 amino acids long. The V gene's germline CDR1 is MNHEY and CDR2 SVGAGI. The CDR3 sequence is CASSYSSRKETQYF. Here the CDR3 DNA reads TGTGCCAGCAGTTACTCGAGCAGGAAGGAGACCCAGTACTTC.

This clonotype was found many times. The chain joins TRBV12-3 or TRBV12-4 to TRBJ1-1, with a weak D call TRBD1 (6 bases). The CDR3 contains 14 residues. The V gene lost 5 bases and the J gene lost 1 base, with 11 bases spanning the gap. The CDR3 spells CASSRRGGNTEAFF. For the CDR3, the DNA is TGTGCCAGCAGTCGGAGGGGGGGGAACACTGAAGCTTTCTTT.

The table lists this clonotype with many counts. The CDR3 sequence: CASSQDGSVGNIQYF. The DNA of the CDR3 is TGTGCCAGCAGCCAAGATGGGAGCGTTGGAAACATTCAGTACTTC. The rearrangement joins TRBV3-1 to TRBJ2-4, with a tentative D call TRBD2 (5 bases). CDR1 and CDR2 from the germline V gene are LGHDT and YNNKEL (reference sequence). This CDR3 contains 15 residues. Trimming shortened V by 0 bases and J by 6 bases, and 12 bases separated the two germline ends.

This clonotype was counted a few times. This sequence joins TRBV7-6 and TRBJ2-3, with 8 nucleotides matching TRBD1. Germline trimming cut 10 bases from V and 3 bases from J; bases unmatched to any gene: 9. The CDR3 consists of 14 residues. CDR1 SGHVS and CDR2 FNYEAQ come from the germline V gene. CDR3 region: CATNEGDRTDTQYF. In DNA, the CDR3 is TGTGCCACCAACGAAGGGGACAGGACAGATACGCAGTATTTT. The whole variable domain, remainder taken from reference TRBV7-6 and TRBJ2-3, is GAGVSQSPRYKVTKRGQDVALRCDPISGHVSLYWYRQALGQGPEFLTYFNYEAQQDKSGLPNDRFSAERPEGSISTLTIQRTEQRDSAMYRCATNEGDRTDTQYFGPGTRLTVL.

This clonotype was counted a few times. The chain links TRBV6-1 to TRBJ2-3, with D possibly called TRBD1 or TRBD2 (5 bases each). This CDR3 is built from 14 residues. Between the trimmed V and J ends, which lost 8 bases and 2 bases, there was a span of 14 bases. Germline loops: CDR1 MNHNS, CDR2 SASEGT. In DNA, the CDR3 is TGTGCCAGCTCCCGGGACCTTGCCACAGATACGCAGTATTTT. Residues: CASSRDLATDTQYF.